These T cell receptor beta chains were read from a single sample in a study of blood T cells in healthy people across ages. TCRdb redid the calling of the 5' RACE reads with MiXCR, one entry per CDR3 protein. The sample lists fewer than 950,000 distinct CDR3 sequences, around 36% occurring once. The material sequenced was blood. All receptors come from a man younger than 35 in good health. Both conserved end residues are part of each CDR3. The order of the fields is V gene, clone size, D gene, J gene, CDR3 protein, CDR3 DNA. D genes are given only for firm matches. A clone size is listed for some rows: how often the clone was seen (once, few, many), or a class if it is expanded.

v_call: TRBV12-3/TRBV12-4
clone_size: few
d_call: NA
j_call: TRBJ1-2
cdr3_aa: CASSGGPGYGYTF
cdr3_nt: TGTGCCAGCAGCGGAGGGCCAGGGTATGGCTACACCTTC

v_call: TRBV7-2
clone_size: NA
d_call: NA
j_call: TRBJ1-1
cdr3_aa: CASSSLRAGMSEAFF
cdr3_nt: TGTGCCAGCAGCTCCCTTAGAGCAGGGATGAGTGAAGCTTTCTTT

v_call: TRBV12-3/TRBV12-4
clone_size: few
d_call: NA
j_call: TRBJ2-4
cdr3_aa: CASSSTGRYIQYF
cdr3_nt: TGTGCCAGCAGTTCGACAGGGAGGTACATTCAGTACTTC

v_call: TRBV4-3
clone_size: few
d_call: NA
j_call: TRBJ2-2
cdr3_aa: CASSQAGVGELFF
cdr3_nt: TGCGCCAGCAGCCAAGCAGGGGTCGGGGAGCTGTTTTTT

v_call: TRBV20-1
clone_size: NA
d_call: NA
j_call: TRBJ2-7
cdr3_aa: CSAGPGPDEQYF
cdr3_nt: TGCAGTGCTGGCCCCGGACCGGACGAGCAGTACTTC

v_call: TRBV20-1
clone_size: NA
d_call: TRBD1
j_call: TRBJ1-2
cdr3_aa: CSARPDRAVDGYTF
cdr3_nt: TGCAGTGCAAGACCCGACAGGGCGGTGGATGGCTACACCTTC

v_call: TRBV20-1
clone_size: NA
d_call: NA
j_call: TRBJ2-7
cdr3_aa: CSASEGPYEQYF
cdr3_nt: TGCAGTGCTAGCGAGGGGCCCTACGAGCAGTACTTC

v_call: TRBV12-3/TRBV12-4
clone_size: NA
d_call: TRBD1
j_call: TRBJ2-7
cdr3_aa: CASSGDRYNEQYF
cdr3_nt: TGTGCCAGCAGTGGGGACAGATACAATGAGCAGTACTTC

v_call: TRBV3-1
clone_size: NA
d_call: NA
j_call: TRBJ2-1
cdr3_aa: CASSQDWSGALGETQFF
cdr3_nt: TGTGCCAGCAGCCAAGACTGGTCAGGGGCCCTGGGGGAGACCCAGTTCTTC

v_call: TRBV20-1
clone_size: NA
d_call: TRBD1
j_call: TRBJ1-6
cdr3_aa: CSAKTGPSNSPLHF
cdr3_nt: TGCAGTGCTAAGACAGGGCCATCGAATTCACCCCTCCACTTT

v_call: TRBV20-1
clone_size: NA
d_call: NA
j_call: TRBJ1-1
cdr3_aa: CSARGFRDTEAFF
cdr3_nt: TGCAGTGCTAGGGGGTTTCGGGACACTGAAGCTTTCTTT

v_call: TRBV12-3/TRBV12-4
clone_size: NA
d_call: TRBD1
j_call: TRBJ2-5
cdr3_aa: CASSFHRDSQETQYF
cdr3_nt: TGTGCCAGCAGCTTCCATCGGGACAGCCAAGAGACCCAGTACTTC

v_call: TRBV28
clone_size: NA
d_call: TRBD1
j_call: TRBJ2-1
cdr3_aa: CASRATGDAEQFF
cdr3_nt: TGTGCCAGCAGGGCGACAGGGGATGCGGAGCAGTTCTTC

v_call: TRBV24-1
clone_size: NA
d_call: NA
j_call: TRBJ2-1
cdr3_aa: CATSDFSGTGQFF
cdr3_nt: TGTGCCACCAGTGATTTTTCCGGGACGGGGCAGTTCTTC

v_call: TRBV5-6
clone_size: few
d_call: TRBD1
j_call: TRBJ2-7
cdr3_aa: CASKDRASSYEQYF
cdr3_nt: TGTGCCAGCAAAGACAGGGCTTCTTCCTACGAGCAGTACTTC

v_call: TRBV12-3/TRBV12-4
clone_size: NA
d_call: NA
j_call: TRBJ2-5
cdr3_aa: CASSLTPQGTQYF
cdr3_nt: TGTGCCAGCAGTTTGACCCCGCAGGGGACCCAGTACTTC

v_call: TRBV5-5
clone_size: NA
d_call: TRBD1
j_call: TRBJ2-7
cdr3_aa: CASSLGQGAFYEQYF
cdr3_nt: TGTGCCAGCAGCCTGGGACAGGGGGCTTTCTACGAGCAGTACTTC

v_call: TRBV5-1
clone_size: many
d_call: TRBD1
j_call: TRBJ1-6
cdr3_aa: CASSLRQGANSPLHF
cdr3_nt: TGCGCCAGCAGCTTGAGGCAGGGGGCGAATTCACCCCTCCACTTT

v_call: TRBV5-6
clone_size: NA
d_call: NA
j_call: TRBJ1-2
cdr3_aa: CASSLSGAAYGYTF
cdr3_nt: TGTGCCAGCAGCTTATCCGGGGCAGCTTATGGCTACACCTTC

v_call: TRBV6-5
clone_size: few
d_call: TRBD1
j_call: TRBJ1-2
cdr3_aa: CASSKIGQAAYGYTF
cdr3_nt: TGTGCCAGCAGTAAAATAGGACAGGCAGCCTATGGCTACACCTTC

v_call: TRBV4-1
clone_size: NA
d_call: NA
j_call: TRBJ2-3
cdr3_aa: CASSQEPKQDTQYF
cdr3_nt: TGCGCCAGCAGCCAAGAACCAAAACAAGATACGCAGTATTTT

v_call: TRBV4-1
clone_size: few
d_call: NA
j_call: TRBJ2-3
cdr3_aa: CASSQELDRTDTQYF
cdr3_nt: TGCGCCAGCAGCCAAGAACTAGATCGCACAGATACGCAGTATTTT

v_call: TRBV7-2
clone_size: NA
d_call: TRBD1
j_call: TRBJ2-2
cdr3_aa: CASSPTGWYTGELFF
cdr3_nt: TGTGCCAGCAGCCCGACAGGGTGGTACACCGGGGAGCTGTTTTTT

v_call: TRBV5-1
clone_size: many
d_call: NA
j_call: TRBJ2-1
cdr3_aa: CASGQGTNNEQFF
cdr3_nt: TGCGCCAGCGGGCAGGGGACTAACAATGAGCAGTTCTTC

v_call: TRBV7-2
clone_size: NA
d_call: TRBD2
j_call: TRBJ2-3
cdr3_aa: CASSLNAGGLTDTQYF
cdr3_nt: TGTGCCAGCAGCTTAAATGCGGGGGGTCTCACAGATACGCAGTATTTT

v_call: TRBV28
clone_size: NA
d_call: NA
j_call: TRBJ2-7
cdr3_aa: CASSVLGSYGEQYF
cdr3_nt: TGTGCCAGCAGTGTGCTGGGCAGTTATGGCGAGCAGTACTTC

v_call: TRBV7-2
clone_size: NA
d_call: NA
j_call: TRBJ2-2
cdr3_aa: CASSMRDGTGELFF
cdr3_nt: TGTGCCAGCAGCATGAGGGACGGGACCGGGGAGCTGTTTTTT

v_call: TRBV20-1
clone_size: many
d_call: NA
j_call: TRBJ2-3
cdr3_aa: CSVSTDRTDTQYF
cdr3_nt: TGCAGTGTCTCCACCGATCGCACAGATACGCAGTATTTT

v_call: TRBV7-9
clone_size: few
d_call: NA
j_call: TRBJ1-2
cdr3_aa: CASSFSRTGFRVNYGYTF
cdr3_nt: TGTGCCAGCAGCTTTAGTCGGACGGGGTTCAGGGTGAACTATGGCTACACCTTC

v_call: TRBV27
clone_size: NA
d_call: NA
j_call: TRBJ1-2
cdr3_aa: CASATVYTF
cdr3_nt: TGTGCCAGCGCAACAGTTTACACCTTC

v_call: TRBV29-1
clone_size: many
d_call: TRBD2
j_call: TRBJ2-1
cdr3_aa: CSVEGGGYEQFF
cdr3_nt: TGCAGCGTTGAAGGGGGAGGGTATGAGCAGTTCTTC

v_call: TRBV7-8
clone_size: few
d_call: NA
j_call: TRBJ2-7
cdr3_aa: CASSFDGTYEQYF
cdr3_nt: TGTGCCAGCAGCTTCGATGGTACCTACGAGCAGTACTTC

v_call: TRBV6-4
clone_size: NA
d_call: NA
j_call: TRBJ2-5
cdr3_aa: CASSGEATYGQYF
cdr3_nt: TGTGCCAGCAGTGGGGAAGCGACCTACGGGCAGTACTTC

v_call: TRBV20-1
clone_size: NA
d_call: NA
j_call: TRBJ1-1
cdr3_aa: CSATDRGNEAFF
cdr3_nt: TGCAGTGCCACAGATAGAGGGAATGAAGCTTTCTTT

v_call: TRBV5-1
clone_size: few
d_call: NA
j_call: TRBJ2-5
cdr3_aa: CASSWAPTGTRETQYF
cdr3_nt: TGCGCCAGCAGCTGGGCTCCTACAGGGACACGAGAGACCCAGTACTTC

v_call: TRBV5-1
clone_size: few
d_call: NA
j_call: TRBJ1-2
cdr3_aa: CASSLEFGTSGYTF
cdr3_nt: TGCGCCAGCAGCTTGGAATTTGGGACATCTGGCTACACCTTC

v_call: TRBV20-1
clone_size: many
d_call: NA
j_call: TRBJ2-7
cdr3_aa: CSASRDSSYEQYF
cdr3_nt: TGCAGTGCTAGTCGAGACAGTTCCTACGAGCAGTACTTC

v_call: TRBV7-6
clone_size: NA
d_call: TRBD2
j_call: TRBJ2-3
cdr3_aa: CASSPNGRLAGDTQYF
cdr3_nt: TGTGCCAGCAGCCCCAACGGTCGTCTAGCGGGGGATACGCAGTATTTT

v_call: TRBV3-1
clone_size: NA
d_call: NA
j_call: TRBJ2-2
cdr3_aa: CASSQDITRGAGELFF
cdr3_nt: TGTGCCAGCAGCCAAGATATAACTAGGGGGGCCGGGGAGCTGTTTTTT

v_call: TRBV9
clone_size: once
d_call: NA
j_call: TRBJ1-4
cdr3_aa: CASSEQGANEKLFF
cdr3_nt: TGTGCCAGCAGCGAACAGGGTGCTAATGAAAAACTGTTTTTT

v_call: TRBV5-6
clone_size: few
d_call: TRBD2
j_call: TRBJ2-5
cdr3_aa: CASSSERGVPYNEQYF
cdr3_nt: TGTGCCAGCAGCTCGGAACGGGGGGTCCCTTACAATGAGCAGTACTTC

v_call: TRBV7-2
clone_size: NA
d_call: NA
j_call: TRBJ2-5
cdr3_aa: CASSSPTLGGTQYF
cdr3_nt: TGTGCCAGCAGCTCCCCGACTCTGGGAGGGACCCAGTACTTC

v_call: TRBV5-4
clone_size: NA
d_call: NA
j_call: TRBJ2-2
cdr3_aa: CASSLAGQGIRTGELFF
cdr3_nt: TGTGCCAGCAGCTTGGCGGGGCAGGGGATTCGCACCGGGGAGCTGTTTTTT

v_call: TRBV29-1
clone_size: NA
d_call: NA
j_call: TRBJ2-2
cdr3_aa: CSVGSNTGELFF
cdr3_nt: TGCAGCGTGGGGTCGAACACCGGGGAGCTGTTTTTT

v_call: TRBV7-2
clone_size: NA
d_call: NA
j_call: TRBJ2-5
cdr3_aa: CASSRDMSKETQYF
cdr3_nt: TGTGCCAGCAGCCGAGACATGAGTAAAGAGACCCAGTACTTC

v_call: TRBV5-8
clone_size: few
d_call: NA
j_call: TRBJ1-1
cdr3_aa: CASRTTPMNTEAFF
cdr3_nt: TGTGCCAGCAGGACAACACCTATGAACACTGAAGCTTTCTTT